This T cell receptor (beta chain) comes out of a study of T cells expressing NK-cell markers (dated by TCRdb to the early 2020s). About the study as a whole: Three sorted T-cell subsets (CD3+CD56+NKG2C+, CD3+CD56+NKG2C- and CD3+CD56-NKG2C+) from about 8 donors had their TCR beta-chain repertoires profiled. All eight donors whose samples were sequenced were randomly selected healthy volunteers, three of them men and five women. Sequencing of the libraries produced 2 x 150 bp reads on Illumina HiSeq 2000/2500, MiSeq or NextSeq. Of the eight sequenced donors, seven were found to be HCMV-seropositive and one was found to be HCMV-seronegative. Beyond this particular receptor, the publication reports: Whether the expanded NKG2C-expressing T cell clones were specific for HCMV antigens was left unclear. In six donors, the dominant CD3+CD56+NKG2C+ clonotypes were found to rank among the top 10 CD8+ clonotypes and to make up about 1.0-7.0% of CD8+ T cells. Those dominant clonotypes were again the most abundant among CD3+CD56-NKG2C+ cells in several donors, at roughly 28.3-65%.

The CDR3 spans 14 residues, from the cysteine through the phenylalanine. No DNA sequence was recorded. CDR1 SGHRS and CDR2 YFSETQ were looked up in the germline V gene. HCMV-specific IgG was detected in serum with a commercial ELISA kit to determine HCMV serostatus. Peripheral blood mononuclear cells were isolated from blood by Ficoll density gradient centrifugation. For sequencing, an Illumina HiSeq 2000 was employed. 5'RACE template switching, by which a universal primer site and unique molecular identifiers were added, was used to make TCR beta cDNA libraries. Synthesis of cDNA was primed from the TCR beta constant segment and was followed by two consecutive PCR amplification steps. The authors' analysis ran thus. MIGEC handled demultiplexing of the reads and grouping by UMI, while MiTCR was used to assemble and quantify clonotypes. To remove erroneous sequences, TCR cDNA sequences were retained only when supported by two or more reads. Downstream repertoire analysis used the tcR package, and clonotypes were matched across fractions by CDR3 nucleotide sequence plus V segment. Antigen specificity was annotated against VDJdb with VDJmatch, allowing one amino acid substitution in CDR3. TCRdb reprocessed the reads and assigns one entry to each CDR3 protein sequence, leaving out DNA. These V and J calls are TCRdb output, not the study's own analysis. The data table for this sample lists 200,000 to 300,000 distinct CDR3 sequences. Roughly 0.4% of the sample is taken by the ten largest.

A remark on this clonotype: No antigen is known for it.

The sample was blood T cells: a sorted CD56 or NKG2C T cell subset, CD4+ or CD8+ T cells, or bulk PBMC T cells (not recorded which). This TCR was sampled from a man aged 18 to 35 in good health. Donor details come from another sample of the same person, matched by shared clones. The chain uses TRBV5-1 and TRBJ1-6; without DNA, the TCRdb call of TRBD1 cannot be checked. CDR3 sequence: CASSLLSGDSPLHF.